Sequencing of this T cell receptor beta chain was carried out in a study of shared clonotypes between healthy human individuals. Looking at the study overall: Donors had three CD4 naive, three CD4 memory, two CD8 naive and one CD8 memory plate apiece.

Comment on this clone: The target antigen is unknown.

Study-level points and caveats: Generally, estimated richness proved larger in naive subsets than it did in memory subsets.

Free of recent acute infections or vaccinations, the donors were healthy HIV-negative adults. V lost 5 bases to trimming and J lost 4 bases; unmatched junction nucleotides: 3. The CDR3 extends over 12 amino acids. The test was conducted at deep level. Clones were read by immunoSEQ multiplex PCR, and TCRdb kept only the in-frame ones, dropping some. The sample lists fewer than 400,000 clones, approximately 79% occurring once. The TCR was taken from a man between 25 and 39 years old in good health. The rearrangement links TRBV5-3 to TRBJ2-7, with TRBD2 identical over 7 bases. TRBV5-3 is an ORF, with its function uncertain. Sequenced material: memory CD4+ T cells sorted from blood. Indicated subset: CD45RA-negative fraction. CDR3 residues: CARRPGLYEQYF. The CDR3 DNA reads TGTGCCAGAAGACCGGGACTATACGAGCAGTACTTC.